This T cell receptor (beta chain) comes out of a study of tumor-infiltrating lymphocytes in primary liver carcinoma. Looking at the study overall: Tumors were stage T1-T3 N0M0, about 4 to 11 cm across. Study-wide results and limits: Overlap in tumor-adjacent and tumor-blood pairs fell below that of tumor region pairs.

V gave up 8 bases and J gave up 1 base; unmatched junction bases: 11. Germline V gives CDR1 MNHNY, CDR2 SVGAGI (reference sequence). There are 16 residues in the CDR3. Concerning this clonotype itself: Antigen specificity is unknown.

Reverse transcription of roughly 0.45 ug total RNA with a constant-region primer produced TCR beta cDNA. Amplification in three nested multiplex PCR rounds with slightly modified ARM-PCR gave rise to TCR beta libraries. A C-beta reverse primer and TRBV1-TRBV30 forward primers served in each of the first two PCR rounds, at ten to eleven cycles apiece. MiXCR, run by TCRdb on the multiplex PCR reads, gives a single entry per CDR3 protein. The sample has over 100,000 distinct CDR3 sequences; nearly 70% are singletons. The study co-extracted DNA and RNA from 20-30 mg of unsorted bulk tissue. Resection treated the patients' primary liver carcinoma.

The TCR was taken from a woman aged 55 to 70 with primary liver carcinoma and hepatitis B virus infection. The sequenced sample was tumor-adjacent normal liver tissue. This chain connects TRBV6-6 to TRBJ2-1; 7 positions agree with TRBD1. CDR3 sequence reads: CASRTRTGESYNEQFF. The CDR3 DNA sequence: TGTGCCAGCCGAACCCGGACAGGTGAGTCCTACAATGAGCAGTTCTTC.